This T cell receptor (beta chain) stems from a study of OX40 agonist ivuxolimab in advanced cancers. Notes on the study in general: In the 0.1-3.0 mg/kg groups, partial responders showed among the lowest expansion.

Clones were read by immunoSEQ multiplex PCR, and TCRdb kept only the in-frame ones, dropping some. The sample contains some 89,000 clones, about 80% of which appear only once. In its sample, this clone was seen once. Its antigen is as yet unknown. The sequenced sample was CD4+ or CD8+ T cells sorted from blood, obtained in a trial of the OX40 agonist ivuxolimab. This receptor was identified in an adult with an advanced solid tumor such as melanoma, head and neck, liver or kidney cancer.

The CDR3 DNA reads TGTGCCAGCAGCTTATTTGGGGTGGAAGAGACCCAGTACTTC. It is translated as CASSLFGVEETQYF. The rearrangement links TRBV5-6 to TRBJ2-5; D gene ambiguous. The CDR3 runs to 14 residues. The germline V and J ends were trimmed by 2 bases and 3 bases, with 11 bases remaining between them. The germline V gene has CDR1 SGHDT and CDR2 YYEEEE.